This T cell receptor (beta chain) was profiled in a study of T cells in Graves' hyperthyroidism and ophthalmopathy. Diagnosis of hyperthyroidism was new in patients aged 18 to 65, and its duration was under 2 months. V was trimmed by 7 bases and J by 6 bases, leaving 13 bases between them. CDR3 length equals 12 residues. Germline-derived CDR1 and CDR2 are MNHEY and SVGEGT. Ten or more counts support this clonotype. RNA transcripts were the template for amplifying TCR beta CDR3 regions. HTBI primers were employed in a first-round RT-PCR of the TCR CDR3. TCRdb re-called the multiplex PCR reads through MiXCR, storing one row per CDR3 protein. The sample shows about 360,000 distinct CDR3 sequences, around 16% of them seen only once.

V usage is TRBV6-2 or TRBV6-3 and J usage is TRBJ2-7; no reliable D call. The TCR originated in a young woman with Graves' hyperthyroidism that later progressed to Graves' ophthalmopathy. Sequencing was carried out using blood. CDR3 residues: CASNPTGLEQYF. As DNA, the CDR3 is TGTGCCAGCAACCCGACCGGTCTCGAGCAGTACTTC.